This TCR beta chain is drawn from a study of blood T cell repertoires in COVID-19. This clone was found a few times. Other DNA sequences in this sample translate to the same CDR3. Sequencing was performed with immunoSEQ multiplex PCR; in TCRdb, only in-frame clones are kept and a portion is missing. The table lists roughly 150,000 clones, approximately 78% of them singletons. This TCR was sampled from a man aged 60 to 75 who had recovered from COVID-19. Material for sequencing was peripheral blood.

The CDR3 DNA reads TGTGCCAGCAGCCAAGCGCGGAGCTCCTACAATGAGCAGTTCTTC. Protein: CASSQARSSYNEQFF. V gene TRBV3-1 (or the pseudogene TRBV3-2) combines with J gene TRBJ2-1; D remains unclear. Germline V lookup: CDR1 LGHDT, CDR2 YNNKEL (reference sequence). Trimming removed 1 base at V and 0 bases at J, with 7 bases between. This CDR3 has 15 amino acids.